Below are 10 T cell receptor beta chains sequenced from a single sample in a study of breast tumors, draining lymph nodes, adjacent tissues. The lymph nodes were axillary draining lymph nodes from breast cancer patients. TCRdb fed the multiplex PCR reads into MiXCR, producing one record per CDR3 protein. The sample contains 200,000 to 250,000 distinct CDR3 sequences, around 32% of which appear only once. Sequenced sample: axillary lymph node tissue. The receptors stem from a female donor with breast cancer. Some clones in this sample may be carry-over from other donors' samples.

In its sample, this clonotype was seen many times. V and J are TRBV20-1 and TRBJ1-5, with 12 bases lining up with TRBD1. This CDR3 comprises 15 residues. J gave up 6 bases and V 6 bases, and 9 bases lay outside the gene matches. The germline CDR1 and CDR2 sequences are DFQATT and SNEGSKA (reference sequence). This CDR3 reads CSASRDRGLGQPQHF. The CDR3 DNA reads as TGCAGTGCCTCGCGGGACAGGGGGCTGGGTCAGCCCCAGCATTTT.

This clonotype has ten or more counts. This chain connects TRBV9 to TRBJ2-3; 11 nucleotides align to TRBD2. J lost 0 bases, V lost 2 bases, and 14 bases had no gene match. This CDR3 region has 20 residues. Germline CDR1 reads SGDLS; CDR2 reads YYNGEE. CDR3 sequence reads: CASSVTLGLAGGPSTDTQYF. The CDR3 DNA is TGTGCCAGCAGCGTCACCTTAGGGCTAGCGGGAGGTCCTAGCACAGATACGCAGTATTTT.

At least ten counts were recorded for this clonotype. V gene TRBV3-1 combines with J gene TRBJ2-3; D is possibly TRBD1 or TRBD2 (5 bases each). Trimming took off 5 bases at V and 2 bases at J, with 11 bases between the two ends. CDR1 LGHDT and CDR2 YNNKEL come from the germline V gene (reference sequence). CDR3 size: 14 residues. As DNA, the CDR3 is TGTGCCAGCAGCTTGGGACGGGCCACAGATACGCAGTATTTT. Its protein product is CASSLGRATDTQYF.

At least ten counts were recorded for this clonotype. The chain links TRBV29-1 to TRBJ2-1, with unresolved D. CDR1 is SQVTM and CDR2 is ANQGSEA in the germline V gene. V lost 3 bases and J lost 1, with 16 bases in between. The CDR3 length is 16 residues. The CDR3 coding sequence is TGCAGCGTTGAGATCTCCAGGATGGCGTCCTACAATGAGCAGTTCTTC. This translates into CSVEISRMASYNEQFF.

Many counts were recorded for this clonotype. CDR3 amino acids: CASSESGKVPYEQYF. The CDR3 region has the DNA TGTGCCAGCAGTGAAAGCGGGAAGGTCCCTTACGAGCAGTACTTC. This chain joins TRBV6-1 and TRBJ2-7, with 7 bases identical to TRBD2. CDR1 and CDR2 (germline): MNHNS, SASEGT. The length of the CDR3 is 15 residues. J gave up 4 bases and V 2 bases, and 8 bases lay outside the gene matches.

Details on this clonotype: An end of the junction differs from the germline gene, which may be a read error. V gene TRBV9 combines with J gene TRBJ1-2; TRBD1 agrees at 9 bases. The germline V gene has CDR1 SGDLS and CDR2 YYNGEE. The CDR3 totals 15 residues. The CDR3 loop is CASSESETGGSGSTF. The CDR3 DNA sequence: TGTGCCAGCAGCGAATCCGAGACAGGGGGTAGTGGCTCCACCTTC.

This clonotype was seen repeatedly, ten times or more. The CDR3 DNA reads TGTGCCAGCAGTTTGAGCCCTCGTAATTCACCCCTCCACTTT. Protein product: CASSLSPRNSPLHF. The chain recombines TRBV28 with TRBJ1-6, with D hard to call. This CDR3 is built from 14 residues. Germline CDR1 reads MDHEN; CDR2 reads SYDVKM. The V and J ends lost 3 bases and 6 bases respectively, with 9 bases between them. Full variable domain (missing parts from reference TRBV28 and TRBJ1-6): DVKVTQSSRYLVKRTGEKVFLECVQDMDHENMFWYRQDPGLGLRLIYFSYDVKMKEKGDIPEGYSVSREKKERFSLILESASTNQTSMYLCASSLSPRNSPLHFGNGTRLTVT.

This sequence joins TRBV4-2 and TRBJ2-7, with D perhaps TRBD1 (5 bases). Looked up from germline, CDR1 is LGHNA and CDR2 is YNFKEQ. The V end was cut by 3 bases, the J end by 4 bases, with 13 bases between. This CDR3 comprises 14 residues. The CDR3 protein is CASSQAGSWYEQYF. CDR3 bases: TGTGCCAGCAGCCAGGCAGGGTCGTGGTACGAGCAGTACTTC.

The chain uses TRBV7-9 and TRBJ1-5; 8 bases map to TRBD1. CDR1 is SEHNR, CDR2 FQNEAQ, per germline (reference sequence). The CDR3 length is 17 residues. Trimming took 5 bases from V and 11 from J; bases not matched to a gene: 20. This CDR3 reads CASSTGQGRPPRETQHF. The CDR3 coding sequence is TGTGCCAGCAGCACAGGACAGGGAAGGCCACCAAGGGAGACCCAGCATTTT.

This clonotype showed up many times. CDR3 protein: CASRRRRLETYEQYF. CDR3 in DNA: TGTGCCAGCAGAAGAAGACGCCTAGAGACCTACGAGCAGTACTTC. The chain combines TRBV2 with TRBJ2-7; D uncertain. The germline gives CDR1 SNHLY, CDR2 FYNNEI. This CDR3 spans 15 amino acids. Trimming cost V 6 bases and J 2 bases, with 17 bases left between them.